This T cell receptor (beta chain) derives from a study of cytomegalovirus exposure and HLA in healthy donors. PCR involved 60 Vbeta and 13 Jbeta primers. Repertoires were generated with immunoSEQ multiplex PCR, while TCRdb's copy carries only in-frame clones and drops some. The table shows around 210,000 clones, with about 78% occurring only once. The CDR3 loop spans 14 amino acids. CDR1 and CDR2 (germline): SGDLS, YYNGEE. The ends were cut back, 5 bases at V and 2 bases at J, with 11 bases in the middle. The sample comprised PBMCs. The sequence was obtained from a woman between 25 and 40 years old in good health and CMV-seronegative. This chain links TRBV9 with TRBJ2-1; weak D call: TRBD2 (5 bases). DNA of the CDR3: TGTGCCAGCAGTGCCAGCGGTGCCTACAATGAGCAGTTCTTC. It codes for CASSASGAYNEQFF.